This paragraph covers one TCR beta chain sequence. The data derive from a study of blood T cell repertoires in COVID-19. Study overall: Acute and convalescent COVID-19 specimens originated in the United States, Italy and Spain.

Measured with immunoSEQ multiplex PCR; TCRdb has only the in-frame clones, and not every one. The repertoire holds about 260,000 clones, approximately 84% seen once, with 1.9% in the top ten. The CDR3 covers 14 residues. From germline, CDR1 is SGHRS and CDR2 YFSETQ. Trimming pared 2 bases from V and 1 base from J, leaving 9 bases between. The chain has TRBV5-1 and TRBJ1-1; no clear D. The TCR sequence derives from a woman older than 75 with acute or convalescent COVID-19. Sequencing used peripheral blood. The CDR3 loop is CASSFTTGNTEAFF. CDR3 in DNA: TGCGCCAGCAGCTTCACTACGGGGAACACTGAAGCTTTCTTT. Drawing the rest from reference TRBV5-1 and TRBJ1-1, the complete variable domain is KAGVTQTPRYLIKTRGQQVTLSCSPISGHRSVSWYQQTPGQGLQFLFEYFSETQRNKGNFPGRFSGRQFSNSRSEMNVSTLELGDSALYLCASSFTTGNTEAFFGQGTRLTVV.